Below, 22 T cell receptor beta chains from the same sample are listed, as sequenced in a study of T cell responses to AZD1222 COVID-19 vaccine. Measured with immunoSEQ multiplex PCR; TCRdb has only the in-frame clones, and not every one. The repertoire consists of 150,000 or so clones, with around 90% occurring once and the leading ten covering more than 4.5%. The sequencing used peripheral blood, collected on day 0 of AZD1222 vaccination. Receptors originate from an adult in good health.

V is TRBV29-1 and J is TRBJ2-5; possibly TRBD1 for D (5 bases). Germline V gene data show CDR1 as SQVTM and CDR2 as ANQGSEA. V was shortened by 7 bases and J by 2 bases, with 8 bases between the two germline ends. The CDR3 loop spans 11 amino acids. CDR3 region: CSARVQETQYF. CDR3 nucleotide sequence: TGCAGCGCCAGGGTTCAAGAGACCCAGTACTTC.

The CDR3 spells CASSQVAAREQYF. The CDR3 DNA is TGTGCCAGCAGCCAAGTCGCGGCCCGTGAGCAGTACTTC. The genes are TRBV3-1 (or the pseudogene TRBV3-2) and TRBJ2-7; no clear D gene. The CDR3 is 13 amino acids. Per the germline V gene, CDR1 is LGHDT and CDR2 is YNNKEL (reference sequence). Trimming took 1 base from V and 7 from J, leaving 11 bases between them.

The rearrangement joins TRBV6-6 to TRBJ2-1, with 8 bases lining up with TRBD2. V shed 8 bases and J 4 bases; nucleotides not matched to a gene: 1. Germline V CDR1 and CDR2: MNHNY, SVGAGI (reference sequence). CDR3 size: 12 residues. The CDR3 sequence: CASQREYNEQFF. The CDR3 nucleotides read TGTGCCAGCCAGCGGGAGTACAATGAGCAGTTCTTC.

This chain connects TRBV23-1 to TRBJ2-7; 8 bases line up with TRBD1. TRBV23-1 has ORF status, its function being uncertain. V lost 0 bases, J lost 11 bases, and 9 bases stayed unmatched. The CDR3 totals 14 residues. As DNA, the CDR3 is TGCGCCAGCAGTCAATCGCCTGGGACAGGCTTCGAGTACTTC. Translated, it gives CASSQSPGTGFEYF.

The chain employs TRBV19 and TRBJ2-7; 7 nucleotides line up with TRBD1. With V trimmed by 5 bases and J by 0 bases, 10 bases remained unmatched. Germline V gene data show CDR1 as LNHDA and CDR2 as SQIVND (reference sequence). This CDR3 region has 16 residues. The CDR3 loop is CASSLTNRGSSYEQYF. The CDR3 DNA is TGTGCCAGTAGTCTTACAAACAGGGGAAGCTCCTACGAGCAGTACTTC.

The gene calls are TRBV24-1 and TRBJ1-5; D is possibly TRBD1 (6 bases). V lost 6 bases and J 4 bases, leaving 12 bases between the germline ends. Germline V lookup: CDR1 KGHDR, CDR2 SFDVKD. The CDR3 loop spans 14 amino acids. The CDR3 nucleotides are TGTGCCACCAGTCAAAGGGGGAGAAATCAGCCCCAGCATTTT. Residues: CATSQRGRNQPQHF.

This chain joins TRBV6-5 and TRBJ1-1; D not certain. The CDR3 is made up of 12 amino acids. Germline lookup yields CDR1 MNHEY and CDR2 SVGAGI. The V gene lost 8 bases and the J gene lost 7 bases, with 14 bases spanning the gap. This CDR3 reads CASLTQSLEAFF. CDR3 nucleotides: TGTGCCAGCTTGACACAATCGCTTGAAGCTTTCTTT.

This clone was recorded a few times. The chain combines TRBV10-1 with TRBJ1-1; D not certain. Per germline, CDR1 WNHNN and CDR2 SYGVQD (reference sequence). The CDR3 contains 11 residues. The CDR3 loop reads CASSENTEAFF. Here the CDR3 DNA reads TGCGCTTCTTCAGAGAACACTGAAGCTTTCTTT.

This rearrangement joins TRBV5-6 to TRBJ2-1; tentative D call: TRBD1 (5 bases). V was pared by 1 base and J by 7 bases, with 15 bases between. The CDR3 totals 15 residues. The germline V gene has CDR1 SGHDT and CDR2 YYEEEE. The CDR3 reads CASSLQGTPLNEQFF. Here the CDR3 DNA reads TGTGCCAGCAGCTTGCAGGGAACTCCATTAAATGAGCAGTTCTTC.

This chain joins TRBV14 and TRBJ2-3, with D possibly matching TRBD2 (6 bases). This CDR3 has 17 residues. CDR1 is SGHDN and CDR2 is FVKESK in the germline V gene. Trimming shortened V by 4 bases and J by 1 base, and 18 bases separated the two germline ends. The CDR3 spells CASSPRDSVPGTDTQYF. CDR3 bases: TGTGCCAGCAGCCCCCGGGACTCTGTTCCTGGCACAGATACGCAGTATTTT.

This chain links TRBV5-1 with TRBJ2-7, with 11 bases fitting TRBD2. The V segment lost 4 bases and the J segment 0 bases; nucleotides outside the gene matches: 3. This CDR3 comprises 15 residues. Per the germline V gene, CDR1 is SGHRS and CDR2 is YFSETQ. The CDR3 loop reads CASSVSGGASYEQYF. Written as DNA, the CDR3 is TGCGCCAGCAGCGTTAGCGGGGGGGCCTCCTACGAGCAGTACTTC.

The chain employs TRBV28 and TRBJ2-3, with no clear D. The germline V gene has CDR1 MDHEN and CDR2 SYDVKM. V lost 6 bases, J lost 1 base, and 2 bases lay in between. This CDR3 is built from 11 residues. The CDR3 bases are TGTGCCAGCAGGCGCACAGATACGCAGTATTTT. It codes for CASRRTDTQYF. Supplemented by reference TRBV28 and TRBJ2-3, the full variable domain reads DVKVTQSSRYLVKRTGEKVFLECVQDMDHENMFWYRQDPGLGLRLIYFSYDVKMKEKGDIPEGYSVSREKKERFSLILESASTNQTSMYLCASRRTDTQYFGPGTRLTVL.

J is TRBJ2-2 and V is TRBV28; possibly TRBD1 or TRBD2 for D (5 bases each). The CDR3 runs 15 residues. Germline CDR1 and CDR2: MDHEN and SYDVKM. The germline V and J ends were trimmed by 3 bases and 0 bases, with 8 bases remaining between them. In nucleotides, the CDR3 is TGTGCCAGCAGTTTTCAGGGACCGAACACCGGGGAGCTGTTTTTT. This gives the protein CASSFQGPNTGELFF. The variable domain in full, with the rest retrieved from reference TRBV28 and TRBJ2-2, is DVKVTQSSRYLVKRTGEKVFLECVQDMDHENMFWYRQDPGLGLRLIYFSYDVKMKEKGDIPEGYSVSREKKERFSLILESASTNQTSMYLCASSFQGPNTGELFFGEGSRLTVL.

V is TRBV10-2 and J is TRBJ1-1; a weak D match, TRBD1 (5 bases). CDR3 length equals 14 residues. With 7 bases removed from V and 4 bases from J, the gap between germline ends came to 16 bases. Germline V gene lookup returns CDR1 WSHSY and CDR2 SAAADI. CDR3 sequence: CASTLRAGGTEAFF. The CDR3 DNA reads as TGCGCCAGCACCCTCCGGGCCGGGGGCACTGAAGCTTTCTTT.

The chain couples TRBV6-2 or TRBV6-3 to TRBJ2-2; D remains unclear. V shed 3 bases and J shed 4 bases, with 18 bases lying between them. CDR1 is MNHEY and CDR2 is SVGEGT in the germline V gene. The CDR3 is made up of 17 amino acids. CDR3 DNA: TGTGCCAGCAGTTATAAAGGCGGATGGCCTAGCACCGGGGAGCTGTTTTTT. Protein product: CASSYKGGWPSTGELFF.

The CDR3 loop is CASSEVAGGAYEQYF. In DNA form, the CDR3 reads TGTGCCAGCAGTGAAGTTGCAGGGGGCGCCTACGAGCAGTACTTC. V and J are TRBV6-1 and TRBJ2-7, with 8 nucleotides matching TRBD1. CDR3 size: 15 residues. The V gene's germline CDR1 is MNHNS and CDR2 SASEGT. V was pared by 1 base and J by 2 bases, with 4 bases of the junction left unmatched.

This chain joins TRBV6-6 and TRBJ1-5; D ambiguous. Trimming removed 7 bases from V and 0 bases from J, with 13 bases in between. Per germline, CDR1 MNHNY and CDR2 SVGAGI (reference sequence). The CDR3 has 15 residues. The CDR3, as DNA: TGTGCCAGCATAAGCTCGTTGAGTAGCAATCAGCCCCAGCATTTT. It is translated as CASISSLSSNQPQHF.

This clone was observed a single time. The J gene is TRBJ1-4, the V gene TRBV2; D is unresolved. The CDR3 is made up of 15 amino acids. The V and J ends lost 6 bases and 5 bases respectively, with 16 bases between them. The germline V gene encodes CDR1 SNHLY and CDR2 FYNNEI. CDR3 region: CASRGGNGRNEKLFF. DNA for the CDR3: TGTGCCAGCAGGGGAGGGAACGGGCGAAATGAAAAACTGTTTTTT. The full variable domain, completed using reference TRBV2 and TRBJ1-4, is EPEVTQTPSHQVTQMGQEVILRCVPISNHLYFYWYRQILGQKVEFLVSFYNNEISEKSEIFDDQFSVERPDGSNFTLKIRSTKLEDSAMYFCASRGGNGRNEKLFFGSGTQLSVL.

The J gene is TRBJ1-4, the V gene TRBV6-5; 8 positions match TRBD1. This CDR3 is built from 14 residues. The V gene's germline CDR1 is MNHEY and CDR2 SVGAGI. V dropped 6 bases and J dropped 5; count of bases not matched to a gene: 5. CDR3 in amino acids: CASSGTGLNEKLFF. CDR3 bases: TGTGCCAGCAGCGGGACAGGACTCAATGAAAAACTGTTTTTT.

The chain is built from TRBV28 and TRBJ1-1; 7 nucleotides align to TRBD1. J lost 1 base, V lost 5 bases, and 7 bases had no gene match. CDR3 length: 15 residues. Germline V CDR1 and CDR2: MDHEN, SYDVKM. CDR3 region: CASSPTGAPNTEAFF. CDR3 sequence (DNA): TGTGCCAGCAGTCCTACAGGGGCTCCGAACACTGAAGCTTTCTTT.

The chain combines TRBV24-1 with TRBJ2-7, with D unclear. The CDR3 has 14 amino acids. The V gene lost 4 bases and the J gene lost 0 bases, with 9 bases spanning the gap. Germline V gene data show CDR1 as KGHDR and CDR2 as SFDVKD. CDR3 in DNA: TGTGCCACCAGTGACCTTACAAGCTCCTACGAGCAGTACTTC. Translating it yields CATSDLTSSYEQYF.

V is TRBV21-1 and J is TRBJ1-6; TRBD1, as called in the table, went unchecked against the DNA. TRBV21-1 is classified as a pseudogene. The CDR3 runs 16 residues. DNA for the CDR3: TGTGCCAGCAGCACTCGAGACAGCAGAAGGGGATCACCCCTCCACTTT. It encodes CASSTRDSRRGSPLHF.